What follows are 15 T cell receptor beta chains derived from one specimen sequenced in a study of human T cells and chemical hapten exposure. In TCRdb, the RACE reads were re-called with MiXCR into one record per CDR3 protein. The data contain a few hundred thousand distinct CDR3 sequences, around 6% of them singletons. Documented time point: patch test 2, 6 weeks after DPC sensitization. As for treatment: therapeutic diphenylcyclopropenone sensitization with weekly scalp DPC. Sequences were derived from whole blood, sampled in connection with sensitization to the hapten diphenylcyclopropenone (DPC). These TCRs come from a woman between 18 and 29 years old with alopecia areata. Some clones in this sample may be carry-over from other donors' samples.

The CDR3 nucleotides are TGCGCCAGCAGCTTGGCAAGCGGGGATACGCAGTATTTT. Protein: CASSLASGDTQYF. The chain uses TRBV5-1 and TRBJ2-3; tentative D call: TRBD2 (6 bases). Trimming pared 0 bases from V and 6 bases from J, leaving 8 bases between. Per germline, CDR1 SGHRS and CDR2 YFSETQ. This CDR3 contains 13 residues.

In this sample, this clonotype turned up many times. The chain couples TRBV7-2 to TRBJ1-6; the D gene is possibly TRBD1 (5 bases). The germline V gene has CDR1 SGHTA and CDR2 FQGNSA. Trimming removed 3 bases from V and 5 bases from J, with 14 bases in between. This CDR3 contains 16 residues. CDR3: CASSLGRRGDNSPLHF. CDR3 nucleotide sequence: TGTGCCAGCAGCTTGGGCCGACGGGGGGATAATTCACCCCTCCACTTT. Based on the CDR3 plus reference TRBV7-2 and TRBJ1-6, the full variable domain is GAGVSQSPSNKVTEKGKDVELRCDPISGHTALYWYRQSLGQGLEFLIYFQGNSAPDKSGLPSDRFSAERTGGSVSTLTIQRTQQEDSAVYLCASSLGRRGDNSPLHFGNGTRLTVT.

The chain recombines TRBV4-3 with TRBJ1-3; no clear D. The CDR3 totals 16 residues. Germline V gene lookup returns CDR1 LGHNA and CDR2 YSLEER. V was clipped by 0 bases and J by 0 bases, with 9 bases between them. CDR3 DNA: TGCGCCAGCAGCCAAGAAATGGATCTCTCTGGAAACACCATATATTTT. Translating gives CASSQEMDLSGNTIYF.

This clonotype was recorded many times. This CDR3 reads CASNFPGTGSYEQYF. The DNA of the CDR3 is TGTGCCAGTAATTTCCCCGGGACAGGGTCCTACGAGCAGTACTTC. The chain uses TRBV6-2 or TRBV6-3 and TRBJ2-7; TRBD1 matches 9 bases. J was trimmed by 1 base and V by 9 bases; bases with no gene match: 10. CDR1 and CDR2 from the germline V gene are MNHEY and SVGEGT. This CDR3 contains 15 residues.

The chain recombines TRBV27 with TRBJ2-2; D perhaps matches TRBD2 (7 bases). CDR1 is MNHEY and CDR2 is SMNVEV in the germline V gene (reference sequence). V shed 5 bases and J shed 3 bases, with 16 bases lying between them. The CDR3 consists of 16 residues. The CDR3 here is CASSPVAGAYTGELFF. The CDR3, as DNA: TGTGCCAGCAGTCCAGTTGCGGGGGCGTACACCGGGGAGCTGTTTTTT.

This clonotype came up many times. V usage is TRBV7-8 and J usage is TRBJ1-4, with no clear D. The CDR3 is made up of 18 amino acids. V gave up 5 bases and J gave up 1 base, with 20 bases separating them. In germline, CDR1 is SGHVS, CDR2 FQNEAQ. The DNA of the CDR3 is TGTGCCAGCAGCCCCTTGCGTGTCCTCTCCGGAACTAATGAAAAACTGTTTTTT. This translates into CASSPLRVLSGTNEKLFF. The variable domain in full, with the rest retrieved from reference TRBV7-8 and TRBJ1-4, is GAGVSQSPRYKVAKRGQDVALRCDPISGHVSLFWYQQALGQGPEFLTYFQNEAQLDKSGLPSDRFFAERPEGSVSTLKIQRTQQEDSAVYLCASSPLRVLSGTNEKLFFGSGTQLSVL.

The table lists this clonotype with a few counts. J is TRBJ2-1 and V is TRBV7-2, with TRBD1 matching 8 bases. This CDR3 has 15 residues. Germline trimming cut 4 bases from V and 4 bases from J; bases unmatched to any gene: 6. Germline assignment: CDR1 SGHTA and CDR2 FQGNSA. The DNA of the CDR3 is TGTGCCAGCAGCTCCTCGACAGGGGTGTACAATGAGCAGTTCTTC. Its translation: CASSSSTGVYNEQFF.

This clonotype turned up a few times. The chain combines TRBV6-2 or TRBV6-3 with TRBJ2-7; TRBD1 agrees at 8 bases. Germline V gives CDR1 MNHEY, CDR2 SVGEGT. The CDR3 is 14 amino acids. J lost 5 bases, V lost 5 bases, and 8 bases had no gene match. CDR3 protein: CASSTRTGSDEQYF. CDR3 DNA sequence: TGTGCCAGCAGTACGAGGACAGGGAGCGACGAGCAGTACTTC.

The chain has TRBV20-1 and TRBJ1-1; D gene uncertain. The V end lost 6 bases, the J end lost 5 bases, and 10 bases lay between the germline ends. The CDR3 is 11 residues long. Germline values: CDR1 DFQATT, CDR2 SNEGSKA (reference sequence). CDR3: CSAKWGTEAFF. CDR3 bases: TGCAGTGCCAAGTGGGGAACTGAAGCTTTCTTT.

This clonotype was picked up many times. The J gene is TRBJ1-5, the V gene TRBV6-5; tentative D call: TRBD1 (5 bases). The V gene lost 0 bases and the J gene lost 7 bases, with 10 bases spanning the gap. Germline-derived CDR1 and CDR2 are MNHEY and SVGAGI. This CDR3 contains 14 residues. This chain's CDR3 is CASSYSTVDQPQHF. The CDR3 bases are TGTGCCAGCAGTTACTCGACAGTAGACCAGCCCCAGCATTTT.

This clonotype was seen repeatedly, ten times or more. This chain uses TRBV7-2 with TRBJ1-6, with 9 bases that match TRBD1. Germline loops: CDR1 SGHTA, CDR2 FQGNSA. The CDR3 is made up of 14 amino acids. The V and J ends lost 4 bases and 9 bases, in that order; junction bases with no gene match: 4. Here the CDR3 DNA reads TGTGCCAGCAGCTCCCGGGACAGGGTTTCACCCCTCCACTTT. Translation gives CASSSRDRVSPLHF.

This clonotype was observed at least ten times. This sequence joins TRBV18 and TRBJ1-5, with 10 bases that match TRBD1. Per the germline V gene, CDR1 is KGHSH and CDR2 is LQKENI. Unmatched junction bases numbered 6, after V lost 3 bases and J lost 7 bases. The CDR3 has 15 residues. The CDR3 bases are TGTGCCAGCTCACCGACGACAGGGGGCAGGCAGCCCCAGCATTTT. It codes for CASSPTTGGRQPQHF.

V usage is TRBV7-6 and J usage is TRBJ1-2; perhaps TRBD1 as D (5 bases). The CDR3 runs 13 residues. Germline V gives CDR1 SGHVS, CDR2 FNYEAQ. Trimming took off 0 bases at V and 6 bases at J, with 8 bases between the two ends. The CDR3 loop reads CASSLALGDGYTF. As DNA, the CDR3 is TGTGCCAGCAGCTTAGCTTTGGGGGATGGCTACACCTTC.

The genes are TRBV6-2 or TRBV6-3 and TRBJ2-7; D tentatively fits TRBD1 or TRBD2 (5 bases each). Trimming pared 2 bases from V and 4 bases from J, leaving 15 bases between. The CDR3 sequence is 15 residues long. Germline loops: CDR1 MNHEY, CDR2 SVGEGT. The CDR3 bases are TGTGCCAGCAGTTACAGGAGAGGAGAGGGGTACGAGCAGTACTTC. This encodes CASSYRRGEGYEQYF.

This clonotype was detected only a few times. One junction end does not reproduce the germline sequence, and a read error may be involved. V and J are TRBV7-7 and TRBJ2-3, with 15 positions matching TRBD2. The CDR3 is made up of 18 amino acids. CDR1 is SSHAT, CDR2 FNYEAQ, per germline (reference sequence). The CDR3: CASSPRTGTSGGTDTQYF. The CDR3 DNA sequence: TGTGCTAGCAGCCCCCGGACAGGGACTAGCGGGGGGACAGATACGCAGTATTTT.